These T cell receptor beta chains were read from a single sample in a study of CD8 T cells in Susac syndrome. One entry per CDR3 protein results from TCRdb running MiXCR on the immunoSEQ multiplex PCR reads. The profile shows 100,000 or so distinct CDR3 sequences, 85% to 95% of them singletons. The sample comprised CD8+ T cells from PBMCs. These receptors were taken from a human donor in good health. Each CDR3 is given with its conserved first and last residue. A D gene is named only where the DNA matches it firmly. Size is omitted from some rows. Given values are once, few, many or a class for expanded clones.

d_call,v_call,j_call,clone_size,cdr3_aa,cdr3_nt
.,TRBV6-2/TRBV6-3,TRBJ2-7,.,CASSYQEYYEQYF,TGTGCCAGCAGTTATCAGGAGTACTACGAGCAGTACTTC
TRBD1,TRBV7-6,TRBJ1-6,.,CASSGLQGANSPLHF,TGTGCCAGCAGCGGGCTACAGGGGGCGAATTCACCCCTCCACTTT
.,TRBV30,TRBJ1-1,.,CARSGRLNTEAFF,TGTGCCCGGAGTGGCAGGCTGAACACTGAAGCTTTCTTT
TRBD1,TRBV6-2/TRBV6-3,TRBJ2-5,.,CASRILPGQGTETQYF,TGTGCCAGCAGAATACTGCCGGGACAGGGAACCGAGACCCAGTACTTC
.,TRBV5-1,TRBJ2-7,once,CASSLGLATGEGREQYF,TGCGCCAGCAGCCTGGGCTTGGCGACAGGGGAGGGTCGCGAGCAGTACTTC
TRBD2,TRBV5-1,TRBJ2-1,.,CASSPGSGSSYNEQFF,TGCGCCAGCAGCCCGGGTAGCGGGAGCTCCTACAATGAGCAGTTCTTC
.,TRBV12-3/TRBV12-4,TRBJ2-7,.,CASSLALDRAYEQYF,TGTGCCAGCAGTTTAGCGCTGGACAGAGCCTACGAGCAGTACTTC
.,TRBV4-3,TRBJ2-7,.,CASSQGHGDVDEQYF,TGCGCCAGCAGCCAGGGTCACGGGGACGTCGACGAGCAGTACTTC
.,TRBV7-2,TRBJ2-7,.,CASSLPSALGDEQYF,TGTGCCAGCAGCTTACCTAGCGCCCTAGGAGACGAGCAGTACTTC
TRBD1,TRBV20-1,TRBJ2-2,.,CSARQGAGELFF,TGCAGTGCCCGACAGGGGGCCGGGGAGCTGTTTTTT
.,TRBV4-1,TRBJ2-5,.,CASSQDASTMYQETQYF,TGCGCCAGCAGCCAAGATGCTTCTACCATGTACCAAGAGACCCAGTACTTC
TRBD1,TRBV5-6,TRBJ2-5,.,CASSLGGQGQETQYF,TGTGCCAGCAGCTTAGGGGGACAGGGCCAAGAGACCCAGTACTTC
.,TRBV12-3/TRBV12-4,TRBJ1-2,.,CAWGGRGYGYTF,TGTGCGTGGGGCGGACGAGGCTATGGCTACACCTTC
TRBD2,TRBV5-1,TRBJ2-4,.,CASSLLAAGGTKNIQYF,TGCGCCAGCAGCTTGTTAGCAGCGGGAGGCACCAAAAACATTCAGTACTTC
TRBD1,TRBV4-1,TRBJ2-5,.,CASSRDRDPMETQYF,TGCGCCAGCAGCCGGGACAGGGATCCAATGGAGACCCAGTACTTC
.,TRBV29-1,TRBJ2-1,.,CSGCWQGCREQFF,TGCAGCGGCTGTTGGCAGGGGTGTCGGGAGCAGTTCTTC
TRBD1,TRBV12-3/TRBV12-4,TRBJ1-2,.,CASSLGGTGSYGYTF,TGTGCCAGCAGTTTAGGAGGGACAGGGAGCTATGGCTACACCTTC